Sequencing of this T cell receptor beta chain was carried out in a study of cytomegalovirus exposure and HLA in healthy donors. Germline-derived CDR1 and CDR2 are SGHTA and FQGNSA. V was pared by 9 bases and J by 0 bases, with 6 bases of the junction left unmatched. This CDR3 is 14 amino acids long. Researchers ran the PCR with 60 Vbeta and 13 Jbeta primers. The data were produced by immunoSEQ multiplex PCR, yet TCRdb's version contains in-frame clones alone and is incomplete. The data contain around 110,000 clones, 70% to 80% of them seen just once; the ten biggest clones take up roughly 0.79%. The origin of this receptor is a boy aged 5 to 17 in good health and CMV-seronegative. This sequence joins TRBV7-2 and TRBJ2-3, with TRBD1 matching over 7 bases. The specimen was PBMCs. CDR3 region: CASRQGISTDTQYF. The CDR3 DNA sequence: TGTGCCAGTAGACAGGGAATTAGCACAGATACGCAGTATTTT.